These 32 T cell receptor beta chains share one sample of origin, sequenced in a study of shared clonotypes between healthy human individuals. TCRdb keeps only in-frame clones here, not all; method: immunoSEQ multiplex PCR. Of around 550,000 clones listed, almost 97% are singletons. Sample: naive CD4+ T cells sorted from blood. The sample's subset: CD45RA+ positively selected. The receptors come from a woman aged 30 to 39 in good health.

J is TRBJ2-7 and V is TRBV6-1, with D perhaps TRBD1 (6 bases). CDR1 is MNHNS and CDR2 is SASEGT in the germline V gene. Trimming shortened V by 5 bases and J by 9 bases, and 14 bases separated the two germline ends. The CDR3 extends over 12 amino acids. CDR3 DNA sequence: TGTGCCAGCAGTAAGGACAGCGGAGGGCAGTACTTC. Translating gives CASSKDSGGQYF.

This chain uses TRBV6-5 with TRBJ2-7, with D perhaps given as TRBD1 or TRBD2 (5 bases each). The CDR3 length is 12 residues. The V end was cut by 6 bases, the J end by 3 bases, with 9 bases between. Germline assignment: CDR1 MNHEY and CDR2 SVGAGI. This CDR3 is CASRRGNYEQYF. The DNA for the CDR3 is TGTGCCAGCAGGAGGGGAAACTACGAGCAGTACTTC.

This clone was recorded once. The V call is TRBV11-2, the J call TRBJ2-1, with TRBD2 as a possible D gene (5 bases). From germline, CDR1 is SGHAT and CDR2 FQNNGV. This CDR3 region has 13 residues. The ends were cut back, 2 bases at V and 8 bases at J, with 10 bases in the middle. CDR3 residues: CASSLPSRYEQFF. In DNA form, the CDR3 reads TGTGCCAGCAGCTTACCTAGCAGATATGAGCAGTTCTTC. The full variable domain, in which reference TRBV11-2 and TRBJ2-1 provide the parts outside the CDR3, is EAGVAQSPRYKIIEKRQSVAFWCNPISGHATLYWYQQILGQGPKLLIQFQNNGVVDDSQLPKDRFSAERLKGVDSTLKIQPAKLEDSAVYLCASSLPSRYEQFFGPGTRLTVL.

This clone is a singleton in its sample. The V call is TRBV18, the J call TRBJ1-1; no clear D gene. Trimming took off 4 bases at V and 0 bases at J, with 9 bases between the two ends. CDR1 and CDR2 from the germline V gene are KGHSH and LQKENI. The CDR3 extends over 14 amino acids. For the CDR3, the DNA is TGTGCCAGCTCACGGCAGACGATGAACACTGAAGCTTTCTTT. Amino acid sequence: CASSRQTMNTEAFF.

The chain employs TRBV6-1 and TRBJ2-7; D is perhaps TRBD2 (5 bases). The V gene's germline CDR1 is MNHNS and CDR2 SASEGT. Trimming removed 6 bases from V and 3 bases from J, with 18 bases in between. The CDR3 loop spans 15 amino acids. CDR3 bases: TGTGCCAGCAGGGACCCTAGCAGAGACCACTACGAGCAGTACTTC. This gives the protein CASRDPSRDHYEQYF.

The chain combines TRBV27 with TRBJ1-1; TRBD1 matches at 7 bases. Germline V CDR1 and CDR2: MNHEY, SMNVEV (reference sequence). Germline trimming cut 4 bases from V and 1 base from J; bases unmatched to any gene: 6. This CDR3 has 15 amino acids. The CDR3 DNA sequence: TGTGCCAGCAGTTCTAGGAACAGGGGGAACACTGAAGCTTTCTTT. It codes for CASSSRNRGNTEAFF.

The J gene is TRBJ2-2, the V gene TRBV28; D not resolved. The CDR3 is 14 residues long. Germline CDR1 reads MDHEN; CDR2 reads SYDVKM. Trimming shortened V by 2 bases and J by 3 bases, and 7 bases separated the two germline ends. Here the CDR3 reads CASSLSRDTGELFF. The CDR3 DNA sequence: TGTGCCAGCAGTTTAAGCCGCGACACCGGGGAGCTGTTTTTT.

To note about this clone: This sample also contains other DNA sequences that code for the same CDR3. This rearrangement joins TRBV28 to TRBJ1-2; no clear D. CDR3 size: 11 residues. The germline CDR1 and CDR2 sequences are MDHEN and SYDVKM. Trimming cost V 3 bases and J 6 bases, with 5 bases left between them. The CDR3 DNA reads as TGTGCCAGCAGTTTCTGGGATGGCTACACCTTC. Protein sequence: CASSFWDGYTF.

This chain links TRBV5-4 with TRBJ1-1; D is ambiguous. The CDR3 length is 17 residues. The germline gives CDR1 SGHNT, CDR2 YYREEE (reference sequence). Trimming took off 1 base at V and 1 base at J, with 17 bases between the two ends. CDR3 amino acids: CASSLKWTENGNTEAFF. The CDR3 DNA sequence: TGTGCCAGCAGCTTGAAGTGGACGGAGAACGGGAACACTGAAGCTTTCTTT.

The gene calls are TRBV29-1 and TRBJ2-3; D could derive from TRBD1 or TRBD2 (6 bases each). Germline V gene sequence: CDR1 SQVTM, CDR2 ANQGSEA. V was trimmed by 4 bases and J by 7 bases, leaving 12 bases between them. CDR3 length: 12 residues. This chain's CDR3 is CSVARGENTQYF. CDR3 in DNA: TGCAGCGTTGCTAGGGGGGAGAATACGCAGTATTTT.

V gene TRBV19 combines with J gene TRBJ2-1, with D unclear. This CDR3 spans 15 amino acids. CDR1 is LNHDA and CDR2 is SQIVND in the germline V gene (reference sequence). V shed 2 bases and J shed 4 bases, with 12 bases lying between them. The CDR3 DNA follows: TGTGCCAGTAGTATAAGCGTCAGAATATACAATGAGCAGTTCTTC. It is translated as CASSISVRIYNEQFF.

The rearrangement uses TRBV11-2 and TRBJ2-1; TRBD2 might be the D (6 bases). V lost 3 bases and J 16 bases, leaving 13 bases between the germline ends. This CDR3 has 11 residues. Per the germline V gene, CDR1 is SGHAT and CDR2 is FQNNGV. The CDR3 is CASSFLTRPFF. The CDR3, as DNA: TGTGCCAGCAGCTTTCTGACTAGACCTTTCTTC.

The gene calls are TRBV27 and TRBJ2-1; 10 nucleotides agree with TRBD1. After removal of 4 bases from V and 5 bases from J, the junction contained 5 bases not matched to a gene. CDR3 size: 15 residues. Germline V gene data show CDR1 as MNHEY and CDR2 as SMNVEV (reference sequence). The CDR3 DNA is TGTGCCAGCAGTTCGACAGGGGGCTCAAACAATGAGCAGTTCTTC. It is translated as CASSSTGGSNNEQFF.

V usage is TRBV4-1 and J usage is TRBJ1-3; D is uncertain. The CDR3 contains 15 residues. CDR1 MGHRA and CDR2 YSYEKL come from the germline V gene. Trimming shortened V by 4 bases and J by 6 bases, and 16 bases separated the two germline ends. CDR3 loop: CASSRSGEVSNTIYF. The CDR3 DNA reads TGCGCCAGCAGCCGATCCGGCGAAGTCTCAAACACCATATATTTT.

This rearrangement joins TRBV5-4 to TRBJ1-2; TRBD1 might be the D (6 bases). With 6 bases removed from V and 4 bases from J, the gap between germline ends came to 16 bases. This CDR3 spans 14 amino acids. CDR1 SGHNT and CDR2 YYREEE come from the germline V gene (reference sequence). The CDR3 coding sequence is TGTGCCAGCACGGGTCCGGGACATATCTATGGCTACACCTTC. Translating gives CASTGPGHIYGYTF.

The chain joins TRBV9 to TRBJ2-3; 8 nucleotides align to TRBD1. The CDR3 runs to 16 residues. J gave up 3 bases and V 0 bases, and 6 bases lay outside the gene matches. From germline, CDR1 is SGDLS and CDR2 YYNGEE. The CDR3 loop reads CASSVGTDRATDTQYF. DNA of the CDR3: TGTGCCAGCAGCGTAGGGACGGACAGGGCTACAGATACGCAGTATTTT.

This chain uses TRBV28 with TRBJ2-5, with D unresolved. The CDR3 covers 14 residues. Germline V CDR1 and CDR2: MDHEN, SYDVKM. Between the trimmed V and J ends, which lost 2 bases and 6 bases, there was a span of 13 bases. CDR3 sequence: CASSLPPEVQTQYF. The CDR3 DNA follows: TGTGCCAGCAGTTTACCTCCTGAAGTGCAGACCCAGTACTTC.

The V gene is TRBV15, the J gene TRBJ2-5, with 8 bases identical to TRBD2. Germline V gives CDR1 LNHNV, CDR2 YYDKDF (reference sequence). Trimming cost V 1 base and J 5 bases; bases outside gene matches: 9. The CDR3 has 16 amino acids. The CDR3 loop is CATSRASGTSMETQYF. The CDR3 DNA reads TGTGCCACCAGCAGAGCATCCGGGACTAGTATGGAGACCCAGTACTTC. The whole variable domain, remainder taken from reference TRBV15 and TRBJ2-5, is DAMVIQNPRYQVTQFGKPVTLSCSQTLNHNVMYWYQQKSSQAPKLLFHYYDKDFNNEADTPDNFQSRRPNTSFCFLDIRSPGLGDTAMYLCATSRASGTSMETQYFGPGTRLLVL.

The chain employs TRBV21-1 and TRBJ2-5; the table names TRBD1, a call not compared with the DNA. TRBV21-1 is classified as a pseudogene. The CDR3 runs to 15 residues. The CDR3 loop is CASSTRTGFEETQYF. DNA for the CDR3: TGTGCCAGCAGCACCCGGACAGGGTTTGAGGAGACCCAGTACTTC.

The V and J genes are TRBV27 and TRBJ1-2; D gene unclear. This CDR3 spans 12 amino acids. Germline-derived CDR1 and CDR2 are MNHEY and SMNVEV (reference sequence). V lost 4 bases and J 6 bases, leaving 9 bases between the germline ends. Here the CDR3 reads CASSSWGDGYTF. DNA of the CDR3: TGTGCCAGCAGTTCCTGGGGAGATGGCTACACCTTC.

The chain carries TRBV2 and TRBJ2-5; D is unresolved. The CDR3 totals 13 residues. Trimming stripped 4 bases from V and 3 bases from J, with 9 bases between. Germline loops: CDR1 SNHLY, CDR2 FYNNEI. CDR3 residues: CASSVGGEETQYF. The CDR3 nucleotides read TGTGCCAGCAGTGTGGGTGGGGAAGAGACCCAGTACTTC. The variable domain in full, completed from reference TRBV2 and TRBJ2-5, reads EPEVTQTPSHQVTQMGQEVILRCVPISNHLYFYWYRQILGQKVEFLVSFYNNEISEKSEIFDDQFSVERPDGSNFTLKIRSTKLEDSAMYFCASSVGGEETQYFGPGTRLLVL.

The chain employs TRBV4-1 and TRBJ2-1, with a possible D match to TRBD2 (6 bases). V was clipped by 0 bases and J by 6 bases, with 15 bases between them. The CDR3 is 16 residues long. The germline V gene encodes CDR1 MGHRA and CDR2 YSYEKL. The CDR3 region is CASSQETSRRSNEQFF. For the CDR3, the DNA is TGCGCCAGCAGCCAAGAAACTAGCCGACGGTCCAATGAGCAGTTCTTC.

This clone was recorded once. V is TRBV10-2 and J is TRBJ2-1; 12 positions match TRBD2. J lost 5 bases, V lost 6 bases, and 8 bases had no gene match. The CDR3 is 16 residues long. The germline V gene has CDR1 WSHSY and CDR2 SAAADI. The CDR3 DNA follows: TGCGCCAGCAGAAGAAACCGGACTAGCGGGAACAATGAGCAGTTCTTC. Its protein product is CASRRNRTSGNNEQFF.

This clone came up once. This chain joins TRBV18 and TRBJ2-1; the D is unclear. This CDR3 comprises 14 residues. CDR1 and CDR2 from the germline V gene are KGHSH and LQKENI. The V gene lost 2 bases and the J gene lost 4 bases, with 9 bases spanning the gap. DNA for the CDR3: TGTGCCAGCTCACCAGACACAATATACAATGAGCAGTTCTTC. Translation gives CASSPDTIYNEQFF.

This clone was detected only once. The chain couples TRBV6-6 to TRBJ2-7; 9 nucleotides agree with TRBD2. CDR1 is MNHNY, CDR2 SVGAGI, per germline (reference sequence). The J segment lost 0 bases and the V segment lost 6 bases, leaving 6 bases of the junction unmatched. CDR3 length: 15 amino acids. CDR3 loop: CASSLISGGSYEQYF. For the CDR3, the DNA is TGTGCCAGCAGCCTTATTAGCGGGGGCTCCTACGAGCAGTACTTC.

V gene TRBV7-8 combines with J gene TRBJ1-5; 7 bases line up with TRBD1. Germline lookup yields CDR1 SGHVS and CDR2 FQNEAQ. The CDR3 runs 16 residues. V lost 5 bases, J lost 4 bases, and 11 bases stayed unmatched. The CDR3 reads CASSPDRHRGNQPQHF. In nucleotides, the CDR3 is TGTGCCAGCAGCCCAGACCGTCACAGGGGTAATCAGCCCCAGCATTTT. The full variable domain, its missing parts supplied by reference TRBV7-8 and TRBJ1-5, is GAGVSQSPRYKVAKRGQDVALRCDPISGHVSLFWYQQALGQGPEFLTYFQNEAQLDKSGLPSDRFFAERPEGSVSTLKIQRTQQEDSAVYLCASSPDRHRGNQPQHFGDGTRLSIL.

The chain joins TRBV15 to TRBJ1-4; D gene uncertain. The germline V gene encodes CDR1 LNHNV and CDR2 YYDKDF (reference sequence). CDR3 size: 15 residues. The V gene lost 0 bases and the J gene lost 0 bases, with 5 bases spanning the gap. The CDR3 is CATSRDFTTNEKLFF. Here the CDR3 DNA reads TGTGCCACCAGCAGAGACTTTACAACTAATGAAAAACTGTTTTTT.

This chain uses TRBV4-2 with TRBJ1-1; D is unresolved. The germline V gene encodes CDR1 LGHNA and CDR2 YNFKEQ. V was trimmed by 0 bases and J by 2 bases, leaving 16 bases between them. The CDR3 spans 17 residues. The CDR3 reads CASSQDNTGAGNTEAFF. The CDR3 coding sequence is TGTGCCAGCAGCCAAGATAACACGGGCGCGGGCAACACTGAAGCTTTCTTT.

The CDR3 sequence: CASSPWGGTHSYNEQFF. The DNA of the CDR3 is TGTGCCAGCAGCCCCTGGGGGGGGACACACTCCTACAATGAGCAGTTCTTC. V usage is TRBV11-2 and J usage is TRBJ2-1; TRBD2 might be the D (7 bases). The V gene lost 5 bases and the J gene lost 0 bases, with 17 bases spanning the gap. Per germline, CDR1 SGHAT and CDR2 FQNNGV. The CDR3 spans 17 residues.

In regard to this clone: The identical CDR3 is also encoded by other nucleotide sequences in the sample. The rearrangement links TRBV5-4 to TRBJ1-3; D remains ambiguous. Germline V gene data show CDR1 as SGHNT and CDR2 as YYREEE (reference sequence). With 0 bases removed from V and 4 bases from J, the gap between germline ends came to 2 bases. This CDR3 contains 12 residues. The chain's CDR3 is CASSLDGNTIYF. DNA of the CDR3: TGTGCCAGCAGCTTGGACGGAAACACCATATATTTT.

The chain uses TRBV28 and TRBJ1-1; 9 nucleotides match TRBD1. The CDR3 covers 16 residues. Unmatched junction bases numbered 8, after V lost 5 bases and J lost 1 base. CDR1 and CDR2 (germline): MDHEN, SYDVKM. The CDR3 nucleotides read TGTGCCAGCAGTGGCCGGGGACAGGGAAAGAACACTGAAGCTTTCTTT. This codes for CASSGRGQGKNTEAFF.

The chain joins TRBV20-1 to TRBJ2-7; D unresolved. The CDR3 runs 11 residues. CDR1 and CDR2 from the germline V gene are DFQATT and SNEGSKA (reference sequence). Trimming left V 2 bases short and J 6 bases short, with 8 bases between. The CDR3 DNA follows: TGCAGTGCTAGAAGGACCTCCGAGCAGTACTTC. This sequence encodes CSARRTSEQYF.